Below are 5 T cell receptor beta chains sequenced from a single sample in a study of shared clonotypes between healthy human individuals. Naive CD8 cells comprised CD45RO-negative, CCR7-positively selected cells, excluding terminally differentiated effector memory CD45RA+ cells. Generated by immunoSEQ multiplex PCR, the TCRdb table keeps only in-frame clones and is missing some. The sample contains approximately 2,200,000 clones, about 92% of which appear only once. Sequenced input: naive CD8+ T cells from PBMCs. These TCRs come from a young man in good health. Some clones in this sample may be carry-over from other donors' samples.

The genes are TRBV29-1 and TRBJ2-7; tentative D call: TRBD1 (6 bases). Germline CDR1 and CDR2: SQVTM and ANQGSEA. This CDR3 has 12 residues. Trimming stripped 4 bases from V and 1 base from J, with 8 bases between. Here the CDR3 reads CSVGDISYEQYF. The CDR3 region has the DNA TGCAGCGTTGGGGACATATCCTACGAGCAGTACTTC.

The CDR3 DNA reads TGTGCCAGCAGTACGTTACCGGGACAGGGGAACCGTTACTCCTACAATGAGCAGTTCTTC. Amino acid sequence: CASSTLPGQGNRYSYNEQFF. V is TRBV27 and J is TRBJ2-1; 10 bases fit TRBD1. With V trimmed by 5 bases and J by 0 bases, 16 bases remained unmatched. The CDR3 covers 20 residues. CDR1 MNHEY and CDR2 SMNVEV come from the germline V gene (reference sequence).

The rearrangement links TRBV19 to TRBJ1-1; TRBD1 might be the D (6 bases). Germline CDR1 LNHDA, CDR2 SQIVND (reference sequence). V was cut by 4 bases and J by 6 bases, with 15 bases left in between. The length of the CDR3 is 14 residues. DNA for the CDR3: TGTGCCAGTAGTACCGTCGGGGGGGGCGCTGAAGCTTTCTTT. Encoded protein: CASSTVGGGAEAFF.

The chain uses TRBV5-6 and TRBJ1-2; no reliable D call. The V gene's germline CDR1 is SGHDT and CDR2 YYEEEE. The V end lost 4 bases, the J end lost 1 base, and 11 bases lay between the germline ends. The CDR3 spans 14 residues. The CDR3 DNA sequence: TGTGCCAGCAGCCATGCAGTAGGTAACTATGGCTACACCTTC. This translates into CASSHAVGNYGYTF.

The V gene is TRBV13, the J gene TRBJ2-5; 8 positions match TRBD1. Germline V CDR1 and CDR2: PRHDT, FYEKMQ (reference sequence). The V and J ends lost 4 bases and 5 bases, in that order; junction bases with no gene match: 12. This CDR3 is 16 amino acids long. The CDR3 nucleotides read TGTGCCAGCAGCTCCCGTCCCGGGACAGGTTGGGAGACCCAGTACTTC. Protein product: CASSSRPGTGWETQYF.